This passage covers 32 T cell receptor beta chains from one sample sequenced in a study of blood T cell repertoires in COVID-19. TCRdb's copy holds only in-frame clones and misses some; the assay was immunoSEQ multiplex PCR. The sample contains some 41,000 clones, 80% to 90% of which appear only once. Sequences were obtained from peripheral blood. The receptors originated from a man between 65 and 79 years old with active COVID-19.

J is TRBJ1-3 and V is TRBV11-2; D not certain. The CDR3 is made up of 16 amino acids. CDR1 SGHAT and CDR2 FQNNGV come from the germline V gene. V lost 5 bases and J 0 bases, leaving 14 bases between the germline ends. CDR3 sequence reads: CASSTHRFNSGNTIYF. As DNA, the CDR3 is TGTGCCAGCAGCACCCACCGGTTTAACTCTGGAAACACCATATATTTT.

CDR3 in amino acids: CASSPGAGRRETQYF. The CDR3 bases are TGTGCCAGCAGCCCCGGGGCAGGGAGGAGAGAGACCCAGTACTTC. The chain is built from TRBV9 and TRBJ2-5, with D perhaps matching TRBD2 (6 bases). Deletions cut 4 bases from V and 4 bases from J, with 17 bases between. The CDR3 spans 15 residues. Germline CDR1 reads SGDLS; CDR2 reads YYNGEE.

This chain links TRBV19 with TRBJ2-6; perhaps TRBD2 as D (7 bases). CDR1 and CDR2 (germline): LNHDA, SQIVND (reference sequence). The CDR3 is 15 residues long. Trimming cost V 7 bases and J 1 base, with 11 bases left between them. CDR3 in amino acids: CASTRGASGANVLTF. CDR3 coding DNA: TGTGCCAGTACTCGGGGGGCGTCTGGGGCCAACGTCCTGACTTTC.

The chain carries TRBV24-1 and TRBJ1-5; tentative D call: TRBD1 (5 bases). V was pared by 3 bases and J by 9 bases, with 11 bases between. This CDR3 has 13 residues. From germline, CDR1 is KGHDR and CDR2 SFDVKD. CDR3 coding DNA: TGTGCCACCAGTGATCGGGGGACCGGGCCCCAGCATTTT. Translated: CATSDRGTGPQHF.

The rearrangement links TRBV7-3 to TRBJ2-7; D might be TRBD1 (6 bases). CDR1 and CDR2 (germline): SGHTA, FQGTGA. The V end was cut by 2 bases, the J end by 3 bases, with 11 bases between. CDR3 length: 14 amino acids. The CDR3 loop reads CASSLHQDSYEQYF. The CDR3 DNA follows: TGTGCCAGCAGCTTACACCAGGACAGCTACGAGCAGTACTTC.

The V and J genes are TRBV7-9 and TRBJ2-3; perhaps TRBD1 as D (6 bases). The germline CDR1 and CDR2 sequences are SEHNR and FQNEAQ (reference sequence). This CDR3 is built from 15 residues. Trimming took 5 bases from V and 6 from J, leaving 18 bases between them. The CDR3 protein is CASSLGRSRGDTQYF. DNA of the CDR3: TGTGCCAGCAGCCTGGGAAGGTCCAGGGGTGATACGCAGTATTTT.

The J gene is TRBJ1-2, the V gene TRBV6-6; 8 nucleotides agree with TRBD1. The CDR3 length is 14 residues. Looked up from germline, CDR1 is MNHNY and CDR2 is SVGAGI (reference sequence). The J segment lost 7 bases and the V segment lost 2 bases, leaving 6 bases of the junction unmatched. CDR3 in DNA: TGTGCCAGCAGTTACACAGGGGGTGAGGTTGGCTACACCTTC. It translates to CASSYTGGEVGYTF.

The gene calls are TRBV6-5 and TRBJ1-1; D perhaps matches TRBD1 (6 bases). There are 14 residues in the CDR3. Trimming removed 5 bases from V and 5 bases from J, with 15 bases in between. The V gene's germline CDR1 is MNHEY and CDR2 SVGAGI. CDR3 protein: CASSQTGSETEAFF. CDR3 nucleotide sequence: TGTGCCAGCAGTCAGACAGGATCGGAAACTGAAGCTTTCTTT.

V usage is TRBV6-5 and J usage is TRBJ1-1; maybe TRBD1 (5 bases). Germline V lookup: CDR1 MNHEY, CDR2 SVGAGI. The CDR3 sequence is 13 residues long. Deletions cut 7 bases from V and 11 bases from J, with 20 bases between. DNA for the CDR3: TGTGCCAGCACCCAGGGTGATCGGTCTTCCGCTTTCTTT. Amino acids: CASTQGDRSSAFF.

The rearrangement uses TRBV7-3 and TRBJ2-2, with D maybe TRBD1 (6 bases). Germline V CDR1 and CDR2: SGHTA, FQGTGA. The V end was cut by 5 bases, the J end by 0 bases, with 13 bases between. The CDR3 extends over 16 amino acids. CDR3 in DNA: TGTGCCAGCAGCCTCTCAGGGGTGGCGAACACCGGGGAGCTGTTTTTT. Translated: CASSLSGVANTGELFF. Drawing the rest from reference TRBV7-3 and TRBJ2-2, the complete variable domain is GAGVSQTPSNKVTEKGKYVELRCDPISGHTALYWYRQSLGQGPEFLIYFQGTGAADDSGLPNDRFFAVRPEGSVSTLKIQRTERGDSAVYLCASSLSGVANTGELFFGEGSRLTVL.

Note on this clone: The sample contains more than one DNA sequence encoding this CDR3. The chain is built from TRBV5-1 and TRBJ2-5, with 7 bases fitting TRBD2. This CDR3 is built from 14 residues. V lost 0 bases, J lost 1 base, and 0 bases stayed unmatched. Germline values: CDR1 SGHRS, CDR2 YFSETQ. The CDR3 reads CASSLAGGQETQYF. The CDR3, as DNA: TGCGCCAGCAGCTTGGCGGGGGGCCAAGAGACCCAGTACTTC.

The V call is TRBV27, the J call TRBJ2-1, with a weak D call TRBD1 (6 bases). The germline CDR1 and CDR2 sequences are MNHEY and SMNVEV (reference sequence). The CDR3 spans 14 residues. The CDR3 spells CAAATGNPYNEQFF. CDR3 coding DNA: TGTGCTGCTGCCACAGGGAACCCCTACAATGAGCAGTTCTTC.

This clone has a single count. V usage is TRBV7-9 and J usage is TRBJ2-5, with 11 bases identical to TRBD1. J lost 4 bases, V lost 4 bases, and 8 bases had no gene match. In germline, CDR1 is SEHNR, CDR2 FQNEAQ (reference sequence). The CDR3 is made up of 16 amino acids. CDR3 region: CASSYRSGTGGETQYF. For the CDR3, the DNA is TGTGCCAGCAGCTACCGTTCCGGGACAGGGGGAGAGACCCAGTACTTC.

This sequence joins TRBV24-1 and TRBJ2-7; TRBD1 matches at 9 bases. V shed 4 bases and J 3 bases; nucleotides not matched to a gene: 6. The CDR3 sequence is 15 residues long. Per the germline V gene, CDR1 is KGHDR and CDR2 is SFDVKD. The CDR3 DNA follows: TGTGCCACCAGTGACGCCGGGACAGGGATCTACGAGCAGTACTTC. Its protein is CATSDAGTGIYEQYF.

The V call is TRBV29-1, the J call TRBJ1-6; 8 nucleotides line up with TRBD1. Germline lookup yields CDR1 SQVTM and CDR2 ANQGSEA. V gave up 3 bases and J gave up 7 bases; unmatched junction bases: 8. The CDR3 has 15 residues. The CDR3 spells CSVESGQVKNSPLHF. Here the CDR3 DNA reads TGCAGCGTTGAGTCGGGACAGGTAAAAAATTCACCCCTCCACTTT.

CDR3 sequence: CASSNGHTSGNTIYF. For the CDR3, the DNA is TGCGCCAGCAGCAATGGACACACCTCTGGAAACACCATATATTTT. The V and J genes are TRBV5-1 and TRBJ1-3, with D possibly TRBD1 on 5 matching bases. Trimming took off 4 bases at V and 0 bases at J, with 11 bases between the two ends. Germline loops: CDR1 SGHRS, CDR2 YFSETQ. CDR3 length: 15 residues.

This clone was counted a single time. The chain recombines TRBV24-1 with TRBJ1-2, with no clear D. Trimming took 7 bases from V and 0 from J, leaving 14 bases between them. CDR1 and CDR2 (germline): KGHDR, SFDVKD. This CDR3 contains 15 residues. Here the CDR3 DNA reads TGTGCCACCAGACCGCTTACGAGGGCTAACTATGGCTACACCTTC. Its translation is CATRPLTRANYGYTF.

The chain recombines TRBV6-5 with TRBJ2-7; a possible D gene is TRBD2 (6 bases). CDR3 length: 13 amino acids. In germline, CDR1 is MNHEY, CDR2 SVGAGI. Trimming cost V 7 bases and J 4 bases, with 14 bases left between them. The CDR3 coding sequence is TGTGCCAGCAAGCGGGCGCTACATTACGAGCAGTACTTC. Amino acids: CASKRALHYEQYF.

The chain has TRBV7-2 and TRBJ1-2; D gene ambiguous. The germline gives CDR1 SGHTA, CDR2 FQGNSA. The ends were cut back, 1 base at V and 7 bases at J, with 16 bases in the middle. This CDR3 has 15 residues. The CDR3 spells CASSLEVSLSGGYTF. As DNA, the CDR3 is TGTGCCAGCAGCTTAGAGGTCAGCCTCTCGGGTGGCTACACCTTC.

J is TRBJ2-1 and V is TRBV14; TRBD2 agrees at 7 bases. With 5 bases clipped from V and 6 bases from J, the junction kept 10 bases outside the gene matches. This CDR3 has 15 amino acids. Germline V gene data show CDR1 as SGHDN and CDR2 as FVKESK. CDR3 sequence reads: CASSLHAGEINEQFF. The DNA of the CDR3 is TGTGCCAGCAGCTTGCACGCGGGGGAAATCAATGAGCAGTTCTTC.

CDR3 nucleotides: TGTGCCAGCAGCTTAACTGCGACTAGCGGGGGCCTAGCAGATACGCAGTATTTT. It encodes CASSLTATSGGLADTQYF. The rearrangement uses TRBV7-3 and TRBJ2-3, with 12 bases matching TRBD2. The CDR3 loop spans 18 amino acids. Trimming removed 0 bases from V and 4 bases from J; junction bases left unmatched: 8. Germline assignment: CDR1 SGHTA and CDR2 FQGTGA. Variable domain in full (rest from reference TRBV7-3 and TRBJ2-3): GAGVSQTPSNKVTEKGKYVELRCDPISGHTALYWYRQSLGQGPEFLIYFQGTGAADDSGLPNDRFFAVRPEGSVSTLKIQRTERGDSAVYLCASSLTATSGGLADTQYFGPGTRLTVL.

CDR3: CASSEAVGGDLPQHF. In DNA, the CDR3 is TGTGCCAGCAGTGAAGCCGTCGGGGGGGACCTTCCCCAGCATTTT. The chain combines TRBV6-1 with TRBJ1-5, with D perhaps matching TRBD1 (5 bases). The V gene lost 0 bases and the J gene lost 10 bases, with 16 bases spanning the gap. Germline V gene data show CDR1 as MNHNS and CDR2 as SASEGT. CDR3 length: 15 residues.

The rearrangement joins TRBV28 to TRBJ1-1, with TRBD1 matching over 8 bases. The CDR3 loop spans 14 amino acids. In germline, CDR1 is MDHEN, CDR2 SYDVKM. V dropped 3 bases and J dropped 5; count of bases not matched to a gene: 5. The CDR3 DNA reads TGTGCCAGCAGTTTTCACAGGGGGATTACTGAAGCTTTCTTT. As protein: CASSFHRGITEAFF.

The J gene is TRBJ1-4, the V gene TRBV7-2, with D perhaps matching TRBD1 (6 bases). With 2 bases removed from V and 4 bases from J, the gap between germline ends came to 14 bases. This CDR3 has 16 residues. Germline V lookup: CDR1 SGHTA, CDR2 FQGNSA. The CDR3 region is CASSLKNQGINEKLFF. The CDR3 DNA sequence: TGTGCCAGCAGCTTAAAGAATCAGGGGATTAATGAAAAACTGTTTTTT.

This chain uses TRBV10-3 with TRBJ2-7; D perhaps matches TRBD2 (5 bases). The germline V gene encodes CDR1 ENHRY and CDR2 SYGVKD. V was cut by 0 bases and J by 5 bases, with 8 bases left in between. This CDR3 contains 13 residues. The CDR3 nucleotides read TGTGCCATCAGTGAGTCAGGGAGTCACGAGCAGTACTTC. This codes for CAISESGSHEQYF.

The J gene is TRBJ2-7, the V gene TRBV12-3 or TRBV12-4, with D perhaps matching TRBD1 (6 bases). The CDR3 loop spans 13 amino acids. V lost 3 bases and J lost 2, with 8 bases in between. CDR3 loop: CASSLAGAYEQYF. The CDR3 DNA reads as TGTGCCAGCAGTTTGGCAGGGGCCTACGAGCAGTACTTC.

V is TRBV28 and J is TRBJ1-1; 8 positions agree with TRBD1. Per the germline V gene, CDR1 is MDHEN and CDR2 is SYDVKM. The CDR3 has 16 amino acids. Trimming at V came to 5 bases and at J to 1 base, leaving 9 bases not matched to a gene. The CDR3 DNA follows: TGTGCCAGCAGTCCCCCGTGGACAGGGAGGAACACTGAAGCTTTCTTT. It translates to CASSPPWTGRNTEAFF. Based on the CDR3 plus reference TRBV28 and TRBJ1-1, the full variable domain is DVKVTQSSRYLVKRTGEKVFLECVQDMDHENMFWYRQDPGLGLRLIYFSYDVKMKEKGDIPEGYSVSREKKERFSLILESASTNQTSMYLCASSPPWTGRNTEAFFGQGTRLTVV.

There are a few counts of this clone. The gene calls are TRBV11-2 and TRBJ1-5; weak D call: TRBD1 (5 bases). This CDR3 is built from 15 residues. Trimming took off 1 base at V and 4 bases at J, with 11 bases between the two ends. Per germline, CDR1 SGHAT and CDR2 FQNNGV. DNA of the CDR3: TGTGCCAGCAGCTTAGGTTCCGGGGGTAATCAGCCCCAGCATTTT. Protein product: CASSLGSGGNQPQHF.

This clone was recorded only once. The CDR3 protein is CASSAYQGEQYF. The CDR3 DNA is TGTGCCAGCAGCGCATACCAGGGGGAGCAGTACTTC. This chain connects TRBV7-3 to TRBJ2-7; D may be TRBD1 (6 bases). Trimming removed 5 bases at V and 7 bases at J, with 12 bases between. The CDR3 spans 12 residues. Germline lookup yields CDR1 SGHTA and CDR2 FQGTGA.

This chain joins TRBV5-1 and TRBJ2-1; possibly TRBD1 for D (8 bases). Trimming cost V 3 bases and J 9 bases, with 34 bases left between them. The V gene's germline CDR1 is SGHRS and CDR2 YFSETQ. There are 20 residues in the CDR3. The CDR3 is CASSSGPGFDRGLAVGEQFF. Here the CDR3 DNA reads TGCGCCAGCAGCTCGGGCCCAGGATTCGACAGGGGCCTAGCGGTGGGTGAGCAGTTCTTC.

The chain combines TRBV18 with TRBJ2-4, with D possibly matching TRBD2 (6 bases). The germline V gene has CDR1 KGHSH and CDR2 LQKENI. V lost 1 base and J lost 5, with 12 bases in between. The CDR3 runs to 15 residues. The CDR3 sequence is CASSPQGGIENIQYF. As DNA, the CDR3 is TGTGCCAGCTCACCACAGGGAGGAATCGAAAACATTCAGTACTTC.

The chain has TRBV5-6 and TRBJ1-1; the D gene is possibly TRBD1 (6 bases). Trimming took off 4 bases at V and 1 base at J, with 14 bases between the two ends. CDR1 is SGHDT, CDR2 YYEEEE, per germline. The CDR3 has 15 amino acids. The CDR3 coding sequence is TGTGCCAGCAGCGGGGAGACAGGTCCGAACACTGAAGCTTTCTTT. This translates into CASSGETGPNTEAFF.